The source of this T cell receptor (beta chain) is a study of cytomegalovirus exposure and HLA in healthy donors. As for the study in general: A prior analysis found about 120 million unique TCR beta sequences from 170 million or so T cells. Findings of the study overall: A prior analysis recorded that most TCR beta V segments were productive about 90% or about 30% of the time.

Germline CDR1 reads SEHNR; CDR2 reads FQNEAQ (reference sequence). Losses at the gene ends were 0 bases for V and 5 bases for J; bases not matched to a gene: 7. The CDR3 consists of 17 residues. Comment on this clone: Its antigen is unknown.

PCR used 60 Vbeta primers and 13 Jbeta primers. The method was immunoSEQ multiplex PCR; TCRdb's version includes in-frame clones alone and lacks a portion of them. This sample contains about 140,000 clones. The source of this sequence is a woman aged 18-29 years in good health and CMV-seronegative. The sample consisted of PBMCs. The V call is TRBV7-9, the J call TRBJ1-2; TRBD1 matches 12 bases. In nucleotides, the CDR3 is TGTGCCAGCAGCTTAGCCCAGGGACAGGGGGCGGGATATGGCTACACCTTC. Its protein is CASSLAQGQGAGYGYTF.